A selection of T cell receptor beta chains follows, all from one sample in a study of human thymus T cells. Repertoires were generated with immunoSEQ multiplex PCR, while TCRdb's copy carries only in-frame clones and drops some. The sample yields some 130,000 clones, around 94% seen once. Sequencing input: thymus tissue. The receptors were sampled from a boy in the first two years of life with a congenital heart defect but otherwise immunologically healthy. Both conserved end residues are part of each CDR3. The order of the fields is V gene, D gene, J gene, CDR3 DNA, CDR3 protein. D genes are given only for firm matches.

TRBV19	NA	TRBJ2-6	TGTGCCAGTAAGAGGGGAACTGGGGCCAACGTCCTGACTTTC	CASKRGTGANVLTF
TRBV4-1	NA	TRBJ1-5	TGCGCCAGCAGCCAAGGCTCGCCTGGGAGCAATCAGCCCCAGCATTTT	CASSQGSPGSNQPQHF
TRBV19	NA	TRBJ2-4	TGTGCCAGTAGTCCGCGGACACCAAAGGCTACTACTTCAAACATTCAGTACTTC	CASSPRTPKATTSNIQYF
TRBV5-5	NA	TRBJ2-1	TGTGCCAGCAGCTTAACTTTACCTGAGCAGTTCTTC	CASSLTLPEQFF
TRBV5-1	TRBD2	TRBJ2-1	TGCGCCAGCAGCTGGCTAGCGGGTTACAATGAGCAGTTCTTC	CASSWLAGYNEQFF
TRBV5-6	NA	TRBJ1-1	TGTGCCAGCAGCTTGACGGCAGTCATGAACACTGAAGCTTTCTTT	CASSLTAVMNTEAFF
TRBV27	TRBD2	TRBJ2-2	TGTGCCAGCAGTGGAACTAGCGGGGGTATCACCGGGGAGCTGTTTTTT	CASSGTSGGITGELFF
TRBV30	NA	TRBJ1-3	TGTGCCTGGGTCTTGTGGGTCGGAAACACCATATATTTT	CAWVLWVGNTIYF
TRBV7-9	TRBD1	TRBJ2-5	TGTGCCAGCAGCCCAAAAACAGGGGGTCCAGAGACCCAGTACTTC	CASSPKTGGPETQYF
TRBV4-3	TRBD1	TRBJ1-1	TGCGCCAGCAGCCAAGATAAGGGGGCGCAGACTGAAGCTTTCTTT	CASSQDKGAQTEAFF
TRBV27	NA	TRBJ1-5	TGTGCCAGCAGTTTAGTGGGAGTAGATCAGCCCCAGCATTTT	CASSLVGVDQPQHF
TRBV29-1	NA	TRBJ1-1	TGCAGCGTGATGATTTCGGGGAACACTGAAGCTTTCTTT	CSVMISGNTEAFF
TRBV19	NA	TRBJ2-3	TGTGCCAGTAGTATATTGAGCTTCACAGATACGCAGTATTTT	CASSILSFTDTQYF
TRBV30	NA	TRBJ1-6	TGTGCCTGGAGCCCGGGGGGGAAGAGCTCCTATAATTCACCCCTCCACTTT	CAWSPGGKSSYNSPLHF